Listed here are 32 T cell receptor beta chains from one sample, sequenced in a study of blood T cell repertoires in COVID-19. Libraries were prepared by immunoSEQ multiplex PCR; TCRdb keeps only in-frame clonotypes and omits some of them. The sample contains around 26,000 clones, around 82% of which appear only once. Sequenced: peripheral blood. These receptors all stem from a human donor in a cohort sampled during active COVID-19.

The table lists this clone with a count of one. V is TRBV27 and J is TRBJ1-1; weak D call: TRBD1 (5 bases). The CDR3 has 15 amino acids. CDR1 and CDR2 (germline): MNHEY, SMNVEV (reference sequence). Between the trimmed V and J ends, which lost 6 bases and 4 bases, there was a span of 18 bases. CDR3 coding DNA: TGTGCCAGCAGCTCAAGGGGCCTTTCGGGCACTGAAGCTTTCTTT. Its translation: CASSSRGLSGTEAFF.

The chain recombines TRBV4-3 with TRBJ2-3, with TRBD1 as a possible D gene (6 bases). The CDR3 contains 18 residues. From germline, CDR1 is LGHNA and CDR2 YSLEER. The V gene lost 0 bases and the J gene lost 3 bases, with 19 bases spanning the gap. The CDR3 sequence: CASSQDSAGARWTDTQYF. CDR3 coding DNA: TGCGCCAGCAGCCAAGATAGTGCAGGGGCGCGATGGACAGATACGCAGTATTTT.

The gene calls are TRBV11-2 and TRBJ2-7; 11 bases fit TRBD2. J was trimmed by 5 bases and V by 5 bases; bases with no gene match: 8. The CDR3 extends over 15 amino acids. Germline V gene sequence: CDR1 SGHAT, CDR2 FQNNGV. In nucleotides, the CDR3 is TGTGCCAGCAGCAAACGGACTAGCGGGTTTGACGAGCAGTACTTC. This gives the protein CASSKRTSGFDEQYF.

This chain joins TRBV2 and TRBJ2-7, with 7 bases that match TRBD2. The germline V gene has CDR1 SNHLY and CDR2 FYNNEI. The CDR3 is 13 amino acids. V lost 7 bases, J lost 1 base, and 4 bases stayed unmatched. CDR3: CASKAGASYEQYF. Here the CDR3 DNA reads TGTGCCAGCAAGGCGGGAGCTTCCTACGAGCAGTACTTC.

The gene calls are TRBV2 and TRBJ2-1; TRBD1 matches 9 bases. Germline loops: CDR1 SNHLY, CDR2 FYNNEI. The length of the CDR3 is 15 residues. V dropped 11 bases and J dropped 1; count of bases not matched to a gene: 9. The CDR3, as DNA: TGTGCCGTACCCGGGACAGGGAGGTCCTACAATGAGCAGTTCTTC. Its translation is CAVPGTGRSYNEQFF.

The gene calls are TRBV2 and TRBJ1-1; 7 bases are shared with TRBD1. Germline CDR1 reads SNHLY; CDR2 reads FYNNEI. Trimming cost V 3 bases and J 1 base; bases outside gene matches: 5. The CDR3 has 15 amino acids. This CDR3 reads CASSENTGENTEAFF. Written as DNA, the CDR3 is TGTGCCAGCAGTGAGAATACAGGGGAGAACACTGAAGCTTTCTTT.

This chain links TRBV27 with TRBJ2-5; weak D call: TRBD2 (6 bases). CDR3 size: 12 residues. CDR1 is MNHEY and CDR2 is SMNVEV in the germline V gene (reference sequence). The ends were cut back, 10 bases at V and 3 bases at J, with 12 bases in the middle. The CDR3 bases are TGTGCCACACGGACTACCGAAGAGACCCAGTACTTC. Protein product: CATRTTEETQYF.

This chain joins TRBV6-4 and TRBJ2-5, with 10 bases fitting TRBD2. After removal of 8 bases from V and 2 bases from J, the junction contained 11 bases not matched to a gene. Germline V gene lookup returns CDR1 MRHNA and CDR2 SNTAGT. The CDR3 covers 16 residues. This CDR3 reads CASGPRAGGKQETQYF. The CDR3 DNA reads TGTGCCAGCGGCCCGAGAGCGGGAGGGAAACAAGAGACCCAGTACTTC.

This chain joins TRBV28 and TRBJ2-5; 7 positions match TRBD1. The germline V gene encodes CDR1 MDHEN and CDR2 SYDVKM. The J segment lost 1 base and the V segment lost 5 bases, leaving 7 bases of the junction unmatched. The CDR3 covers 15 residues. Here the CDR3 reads CASSPGQTLQETQYF. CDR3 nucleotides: TGTGCCAGCAGTCCGGGACAGACTCTCCAAGAGACCCAGTACTTC.

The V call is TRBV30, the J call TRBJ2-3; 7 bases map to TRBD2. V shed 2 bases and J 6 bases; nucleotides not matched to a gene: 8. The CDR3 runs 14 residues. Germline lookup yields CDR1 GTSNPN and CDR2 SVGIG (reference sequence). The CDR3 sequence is CAWSTSGVFDTQYF. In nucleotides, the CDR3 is TGTGCCTGGAGTACCAGCGGGGTGTTCGATACGCAGTATTTT.

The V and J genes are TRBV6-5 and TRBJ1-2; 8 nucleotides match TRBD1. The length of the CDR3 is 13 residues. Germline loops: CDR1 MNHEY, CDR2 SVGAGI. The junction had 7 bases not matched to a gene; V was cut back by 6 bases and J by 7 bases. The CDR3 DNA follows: TGTGCCAGCAGCCTGAGGACAGGGTCTGGCTACACCTTC. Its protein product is CASSLRTGSGYTF.

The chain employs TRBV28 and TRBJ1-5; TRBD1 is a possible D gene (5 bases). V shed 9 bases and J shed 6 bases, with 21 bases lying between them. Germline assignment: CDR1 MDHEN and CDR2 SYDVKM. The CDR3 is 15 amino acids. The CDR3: CASALRAGVVQPQHF. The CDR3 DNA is TGTGCCAGTGCCCTCCGGGCGGGGGTAGTTCAGCCCCAGCATTTT.

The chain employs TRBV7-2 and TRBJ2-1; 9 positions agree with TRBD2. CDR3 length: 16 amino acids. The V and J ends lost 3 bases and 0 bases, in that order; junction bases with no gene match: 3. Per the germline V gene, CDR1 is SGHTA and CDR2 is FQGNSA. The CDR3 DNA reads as TGTGCCAGCAGCTTTAGCGGGAGCGGCTCCTACAATGAGCAGTTCTTC. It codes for CASSFSGSGSYNEQFF.

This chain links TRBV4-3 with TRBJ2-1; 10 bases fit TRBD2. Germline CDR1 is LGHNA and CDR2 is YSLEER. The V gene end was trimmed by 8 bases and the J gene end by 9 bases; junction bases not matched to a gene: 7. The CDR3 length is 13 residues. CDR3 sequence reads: CASRTSGVGEQFF. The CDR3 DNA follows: TGCGCCAGCCGGACTAGCGGCGTCGGTGAGCAGTTCTTC.

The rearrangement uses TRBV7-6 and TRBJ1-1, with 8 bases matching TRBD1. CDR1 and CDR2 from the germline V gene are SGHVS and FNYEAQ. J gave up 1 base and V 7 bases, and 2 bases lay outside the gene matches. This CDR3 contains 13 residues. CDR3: CASKTGGNTEAFF. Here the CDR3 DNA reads TGTGCCAGCAAAACAGGGGGGAACACTGAAGCTTTCTTT. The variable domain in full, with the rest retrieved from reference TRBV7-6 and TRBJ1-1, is GAGVSQSPRYKVTKRGQDVALRCDPISGHVSLYWYRQALGQGPEFLTYFNYEAQQDKSGLPNDRFSAERPEGSISTLTIQRTEQRDSAMYRCASKTGGNTEAFFGQGTRLTVV.

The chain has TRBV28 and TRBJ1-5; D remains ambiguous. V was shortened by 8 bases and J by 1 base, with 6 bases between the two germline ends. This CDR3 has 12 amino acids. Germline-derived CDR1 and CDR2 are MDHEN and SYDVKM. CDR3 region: CASRSSNQPQHF. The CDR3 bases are TGTGCCAGCCGGTCAAGCAATCAGCCCCAGCATTTT.

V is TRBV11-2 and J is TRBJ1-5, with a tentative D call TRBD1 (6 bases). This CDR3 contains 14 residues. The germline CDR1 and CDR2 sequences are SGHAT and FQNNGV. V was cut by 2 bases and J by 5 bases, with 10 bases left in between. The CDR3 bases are TGTGCCAGCAGCTTAATAGGGGGAGATCAGCCCCAGCATTTT. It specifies CASSLIGGDQPQHF.

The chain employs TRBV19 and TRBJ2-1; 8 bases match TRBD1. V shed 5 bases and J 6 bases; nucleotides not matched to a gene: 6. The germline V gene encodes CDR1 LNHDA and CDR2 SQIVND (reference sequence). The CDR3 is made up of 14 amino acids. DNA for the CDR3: TGTGCCAGTAGTGTGGACAGGGTGGGCAATGAGCAGTTCTTC. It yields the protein CASSVDRVGNEQFF.

The DNA of the CDR3 is TGTGCCTGGCAACGAAACCAGGGCGAATACGAGCAGTACTTC. It codes for CAWQRNQGEYEQYF. The chain carries TRBV30 and TRBJ2-7; D possibly corresponds to TRBD1 (5 bases). This CDR3 contains 14 residues. V was trimmed by 5 bases and J by 4 bases, leaving 18 bases between them. CDR1 is GTSNPN and CDR2 is SVGIG in the germline V gene (reference sequence).

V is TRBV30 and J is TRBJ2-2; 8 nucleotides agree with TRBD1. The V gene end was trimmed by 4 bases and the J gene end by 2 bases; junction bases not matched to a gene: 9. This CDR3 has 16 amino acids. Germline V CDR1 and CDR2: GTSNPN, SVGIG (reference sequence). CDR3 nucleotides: TGTGCCTGGAAGGGGCAGACAGGGGCTAACACCGGGGAGCTGTTTTTT. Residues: CAWKGQTGANTGELFF.

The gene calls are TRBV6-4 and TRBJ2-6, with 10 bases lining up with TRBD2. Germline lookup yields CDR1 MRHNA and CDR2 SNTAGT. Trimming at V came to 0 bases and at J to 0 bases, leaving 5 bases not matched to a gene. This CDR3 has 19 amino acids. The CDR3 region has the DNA TGTGCCAGCAGTGACTCTTGGCTAGCGGGGGTCTCTGGGGCCAACGTCCTGACTTTC. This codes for CASSDSWLAGVSGANVLTF.

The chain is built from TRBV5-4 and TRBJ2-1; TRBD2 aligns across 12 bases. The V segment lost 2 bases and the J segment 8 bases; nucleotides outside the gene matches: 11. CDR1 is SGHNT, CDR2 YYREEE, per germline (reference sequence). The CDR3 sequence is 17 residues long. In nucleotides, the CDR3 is TGTGCCAGCAGCTTATGGGCTAGCGGGGGGGCTTGGGATGAGCAGTTCTTC. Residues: CASSLWASGGAWDEQFF. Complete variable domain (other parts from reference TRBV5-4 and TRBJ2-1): ETGVTQSPTHLIKTRGQQVTLRCSSQSGHNTVSWYQQALGQGPQFIFQYYREEENGRGNFPPRFSGLQFPNYSSELNVNALELDDSALYLCASSLWASGGAWDEQFFGPGTRLTVL.

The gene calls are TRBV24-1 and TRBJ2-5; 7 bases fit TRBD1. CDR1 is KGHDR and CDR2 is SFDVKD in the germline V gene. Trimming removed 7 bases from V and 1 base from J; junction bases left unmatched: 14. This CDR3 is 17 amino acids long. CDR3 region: CATSVTGEGMSQETQYF. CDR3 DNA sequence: TGTGCCACCAGCGTAACAGGGGAAGGGATGTCCCAAGAGACCCAGTACTTC.

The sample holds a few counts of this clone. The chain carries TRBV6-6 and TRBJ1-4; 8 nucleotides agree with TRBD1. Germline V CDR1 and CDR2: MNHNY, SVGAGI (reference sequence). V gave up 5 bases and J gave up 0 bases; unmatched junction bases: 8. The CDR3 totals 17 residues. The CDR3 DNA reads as TGTGCCAGCAGTCTCGGACAGGGCCGCCCAACTAATGAAAAACTGTTTTTT. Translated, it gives CASSLGQGRPTNEKLFF.

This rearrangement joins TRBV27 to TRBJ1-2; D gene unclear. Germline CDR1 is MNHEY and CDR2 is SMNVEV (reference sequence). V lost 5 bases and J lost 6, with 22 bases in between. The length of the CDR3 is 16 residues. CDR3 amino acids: CASSPHLGREGDGYTF. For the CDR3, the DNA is TGTGCCAGCAGTCCCCACCTAGGCCGGGAGGGAGATGGCTACACCTTC.

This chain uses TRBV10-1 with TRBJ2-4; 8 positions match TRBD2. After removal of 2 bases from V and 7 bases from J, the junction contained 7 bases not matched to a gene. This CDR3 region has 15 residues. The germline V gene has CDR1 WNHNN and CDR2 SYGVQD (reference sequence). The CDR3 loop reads CASSERGSGNNIQYF. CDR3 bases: TGCGCCAGCAGTGAGAGGGGTAGCGGGAATAACATTCAGTACTTC.

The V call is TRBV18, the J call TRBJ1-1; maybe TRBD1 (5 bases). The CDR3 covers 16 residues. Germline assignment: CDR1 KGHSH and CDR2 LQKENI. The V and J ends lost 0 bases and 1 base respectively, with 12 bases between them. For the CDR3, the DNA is TGTGCCAGCTCACCACCGGGGGGGGGAAGGAACACTGAAGCTTTCTTT. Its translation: CASSPPGGGRNTEAFF.

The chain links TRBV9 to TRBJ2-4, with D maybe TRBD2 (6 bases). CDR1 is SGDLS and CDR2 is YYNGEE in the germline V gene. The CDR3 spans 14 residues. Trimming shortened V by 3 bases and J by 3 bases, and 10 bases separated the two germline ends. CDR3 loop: CASSAGEGKNIQYF. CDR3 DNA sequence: TGTGCCAGCAGCGCGGGGGAAGGCAAAAACATTCAGTACTTC.

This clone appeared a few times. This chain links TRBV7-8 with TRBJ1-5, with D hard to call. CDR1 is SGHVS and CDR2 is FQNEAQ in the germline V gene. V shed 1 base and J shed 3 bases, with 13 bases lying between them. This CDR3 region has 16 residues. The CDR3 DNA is TGTGCCAGCAGCTTAGACGTACGGGGATACAATCAGCCCCAGCATTTT. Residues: CASSLDVRGYNQPQHF.

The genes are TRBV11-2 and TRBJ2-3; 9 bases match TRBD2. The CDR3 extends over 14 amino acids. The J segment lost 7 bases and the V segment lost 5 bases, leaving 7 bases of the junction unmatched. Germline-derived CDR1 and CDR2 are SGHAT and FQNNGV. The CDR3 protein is CASSAGTSRNTQYF. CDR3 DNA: TGTGCCAGCAGCGCAGGGACTAGCCGGAATACGCAGTATTTT.

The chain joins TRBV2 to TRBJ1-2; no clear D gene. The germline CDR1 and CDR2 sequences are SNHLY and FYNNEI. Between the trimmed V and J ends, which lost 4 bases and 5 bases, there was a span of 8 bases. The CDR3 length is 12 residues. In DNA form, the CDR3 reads TGTGCCAGCAGTGTGCTAAATTATGGCTACACCTTC. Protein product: CASSVLNYGYTF.

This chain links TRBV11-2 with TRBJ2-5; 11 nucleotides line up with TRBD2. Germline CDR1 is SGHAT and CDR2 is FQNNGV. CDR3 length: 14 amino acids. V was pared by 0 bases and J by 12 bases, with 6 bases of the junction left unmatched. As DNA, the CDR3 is TGTGCCAGCAGCTTAGATCCCACTAGCGGGAGTGAGTACTTC. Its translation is CASSLDPTSGSEYF.